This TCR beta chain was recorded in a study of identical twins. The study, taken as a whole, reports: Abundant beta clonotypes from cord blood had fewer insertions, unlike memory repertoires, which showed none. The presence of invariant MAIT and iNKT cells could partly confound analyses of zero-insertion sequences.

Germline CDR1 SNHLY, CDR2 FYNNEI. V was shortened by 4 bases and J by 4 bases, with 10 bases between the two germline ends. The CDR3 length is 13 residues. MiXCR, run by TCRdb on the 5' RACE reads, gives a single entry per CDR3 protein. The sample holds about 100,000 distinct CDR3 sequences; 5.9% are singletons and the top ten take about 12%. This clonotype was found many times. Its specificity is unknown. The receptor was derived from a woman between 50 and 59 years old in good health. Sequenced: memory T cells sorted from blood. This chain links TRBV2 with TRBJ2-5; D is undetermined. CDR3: CASSAGRTETQYF. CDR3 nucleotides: TGTGCCAGCAGTGCCGGGCGGACAGAGACCCAGTACTTC.